This paragraph covers one T cell receptor beta chain sequence. Its antigen remains undetermined. Base qualities are not provided; no much larger clone lies one nucleotide away. From the germline V gene, CDR1 is SGHRS and CDR2 is YFSETQ. The CDR3 holds 14 amino acids from the cysteine to the phenylalanine. Just CDR3 DNA is preserved here, 42 bases in frame from base 1. The junction shows trimming of 0 bases on V and 2 bases on J, plus 8 bases between the germline ends. These data belong to a study of blood T cell repertoires in COVID-19 (TCRdb year 2020). For the wider study: Samples covering the acute and convalescent phases of COVID-19 were provided by collaborators in the United States, Italy and Spain. The prospective study material was composed of cDNA or gDNA derived from T cells, B-cell-depleted T cells, or PBMCs. Subjects who had been exposed to COVID-19, were actively infected with it, or had recovered from it provided the deeply sampled blood TCRbeta repertoires that made up the dataset. The repertoires were released in a freely available public database intended as a resource for research on the immune response to SARS-CoV-2. The samples were drawn from the first 160 participants of the ongoing ImmuneRACE study and from over 950 subjects provided by 6 global collaborators. The sample metadata nearly always contained a de-identified subject ID, COVID-19 status, age in years and sex. Where available, HLA class I and class II types were obtained from metadata supplied by the sample provider rather than from assay-based typing.

Paper-wide results and their limitations: The amount of clinical and demographic metadata varied by source and participant and was provided uncurated.

TCRbeta CDR3 regions were amplified from genomic DNA using the immunoSEQ Assay, a bias-controlled multiplex PCR. Under the source paper's analysis protocol: Within the assay, amplification of reference gene primers was used to estimate how many nucleated cells each sample contained. To quantify the absolute abundance of each unique TCRbeta CDR3 rearrangement, sequence reads were collapsed and filtered. Productive Simpson clonality was computed per sample as the square root of Simpson's diversity index over productive rearrangements. TCRdb limited this immuneACCESS table to in-frame rearrangements with V and J called. A share of clones is missing; checked studies link under half to unresolved V genes, and the rest is unexplained. That table furnishes V, J and clone size, whereas the DNA furnished D and trimming. The sample data list some 160,000 clones, and under 90% of these were observed just once. The leading ten clones occupy about 2.1% of the sample.

Collaborating institutions collected whole blood in K2EDTA tubes following their own protocols. Collaborator samples were shipped for TCRbeta analysis as frozen whole blood, isolated PBMCs, or DNA extracted from either sample type. The TCR comes from a woman older than 75 with acute or convalescent COVID-19. Rearrangement joined TRBV5-1 to TRBJ1-1, and perhaps TRBD1 as D gene, on 5 matching bases. The specimen sequenced was peripheral blood. The CDR3 reads as follows: CASSLDGANTEAFF. The nucleotide sequence is given as TGCGCCAGCAGCTTGGATGGGGCCAACACTGAAGCTTTCTTT.